A selection of T cell receptor beta chains follows, all from one sample in a study of T cells in Graves' hyperthyroidism and ophthalmopathy. MiXCR, run by TCRdb on the multiplex PCR reads, gives a single entry per CDR3 protein. The profile shows 450,000 to 700,000 distinct CDR3 sequences, around 46% of them singletons. Input material: peripheral blood or thyroid tissue (not recorded which). Every receptor here comes from an adult woman with Graves' disease, either hyperthyroidism or ophthalmopathy (not recorded which). Each CDR3 is given with its conserved first and last residue. The D gene is left open where the match is weak. Clone sizes are given selectively: once, few, many, or a class where the clone is expanded.

j_call,clone_size,v_call,d_call,cdr3_aa,cdr3_nt
TRBJ2-7,NA,TRBV5-4,TRBD1,CASSPGQGGEEQYF,TGTGCCAGCAGCCCGGGACAGGGGGGAGAAGAGCAGTACTTC
TRBJ2-5,few,TRBV7-9,TRBD2,CASSVGYSGLETQYF,TGTGCCAGCAGCGTAGGGTATAGCGGGCTAGAGACCCAGTACTTC
TRBJ1-1,NA,TRBV20-1,TRBD1,CSARRTGGYAEAFF,TGCAGTGCTAGAAGGACAGGGGGGTATGCTGAAGCTTTCTTT
TRBJ2-7,many,TRBV2,NA,CASSAAVEQYF,TGTGCCAGCAGTGCGGCGGTCGAGCAGTACTTC
TRBJ2-5,NA,TRBV10-3,NA,CAIKLGEEETQYF,TGTGCCATCAAGCTCGGCGAGGAGGAGACCCAGTACTTC
TRBJ1-2,NA,TRBV15,NA,CATSRDRAGGYTF,TGTGCCACCAGCAGAGATAGGGCTGGTGGCTACACCTTC
TRBJ1-2,few,TRBV10-3,NA,CAIPGFYGYTF,TGTGCCATCCCCGGGTTCTATGGCTACACCTTC
TRBJ2-2,many,TRBV24-1,NA,CATSDPDDEPRQTGELFF,TGTGCCACCAGTGACCCAGACGACGAACCCCGACAGACCGGGGAGCTGTTTTTT
TRBJ2-5,NA,TRBV6-1,TRBD1,CASRVRTGQETQYF,TGTGCCAGCAGGGTACGGACAGGGCAAGAGACCCAGTACTTC
TRBJ1-6,many,TRBV7-2,NA,CASSLAQGMTRSPLHF,TGTGCCAGCAGCTTAGCTCAGGGAATGACGAGGTCACCCCTCCACTTT
TRBJ2-7,NA,TRBV29-1,TRBD2,CSVSALAGLPSYEQYF,TGCAGCGTTAGCGCACTAGCGGGACTTCCATCCTACGAGCAGTACTTC
TRBJ1-5,many,TRBV15,NA,CATSRPLSSNQPQHF,TGTGCCACCAGCAGACCCCTAAGTAGCAATCAGCCCCAGCATTTT
TRBJ2-5,many,TRBV2,NA,CASSVDAETQYF,TGTGCCAGCAGTGTGGATGCGGAGACCCAGTACTTC
TRBJ2-7,many,TRBV5-1,NA,CASSLEPSSEQYF,TGCGCCAGCAGCTTGGAGCCTAGCAGCGAGCAGTACTTC
TRBJ1-2,few,TRBV28,NA,CASSQPGGDDGYTF,TGTGCCAGCAGTCAACCGGGGGGGGATGATGGCTACACCTTC
TRBJ2-7,few,TRBV7-8,TRBD2,CASSFLGRVKDEQYF,TGTGCCAGCAGTTTTCTCGGGAGGGTAAAGGACGAGCAGTACTTC
TRBJ2-5,NA,TRBV7-2,TRBD2,CASSLIAGGSQYF,TGTGCCAGCAGCTTGATAGCGGGAGGGTCCCAGTACTTC
TRBJ1-5,few,TRBV28,TRBD1,CASREDRVRRQPQHF,TGTGCCAGCAGAGAGGACAGGGTACGGAGGCAGCCCCAGCATTTT
TRBJ2-2,NA,TRBV24-1,NA,CATNSQGETGELFF,TGTGCCACCAATTCACAGGGAGAGACCGGGGAGCTGTTTTTT
TRBJ2-5,many,TRBV7-6,TRBD2,CASSLLAGGLKETQYF,TGTGCCAGCAGCTTACTAGCGGGAGGGTTGAAAGAGACCCAGTACTTC
TRBJ2-7,many,TRBV15,NA,CATSRDVGSYEQYF,TGTGCCACCAGCAGAGATGTGGGTTCCTACGAGCAGTACTTC
TRBJ2-5,once,TRBV10-3,TRBD2,CAITKLGGMMETQYF,TGTGCCATCACAAAGTTGGGGGGGATGATGGAGACCCAGTACTTC
TRBJ2-7,NA,TRBV27,TRBD2,CASSYKRESSYEQYF,TGTGCCAGCAGTTATAAGCGGGAAAGCTCCTACGAGCAGTACTTC
TRBJ1-1,NA,TRBV20-1,NA,CSARSGTVETEAFF,TGCAGTGCTAGATCCGGGACTGTGGAGACTGAAGCTTTCTTT
TRBJ1-6,NA,TRBV6-2/TRBV6-3,NA,CASSFAENSPLHF,TGTGCCAGCAGTTTCGCCGAAAATTCACCCCTCCACTTT
TRBJ1-6,NA,TRBV10-3,NA,CAISETAGSPLHF,TGTGCCATCAGTGAGACAGCGGGTTCACCCCTCCACTTT
TRBJ2-7,many,TRBV5-1,NA,CASSLGRLAQNYEQYF,TGCGCCAGCAGCTTGGGCCGCCTAGCGCAAAACTACGAGCAGTACTTC
TRBJ2-6,NA,TRBV7-9,TRBD2,CASTSPGGYSGANVLTF,TGTGCCAGTACATCCCCCGGGGGGTACTCTGGGGCCAACGTCCTGACTTTC
TRBJ2-5,NA,TRBV7-2,NA,CASSLSVPGTQYF,TGTGCCAGCAGCTTAAGTGTCCCAGGGACCCAGTACTTC
TRBJ1-4,NA,TRBV27,NA,CASSLRKAVNEKLFF,TGTGCCAGCAGTTTAAGAAAGGCAGTTAATGAAAAACTGTTTTTT
TRBJ1-3,many,TRBV6-5,NA,CASSNRASSGNTIYF,TGTGCCAGCAGCAACAGGGCTAGCTCTGGAAACACCATATATTTT
TRBJ2-7,NA,TRBV7-2,NA,CASSGRTVRSNEQYF,TGTGCCAGCAGCGGACGGACAGTACGTTCGAACGAGCAGTACTTC
TRBJ2-2,NA,TRBV7-9,TRBD1,CASSQAGQENTGELLF,TGTGCCAGCAGCCAAGCTGGACAGGAGAACACCGGGGAGCTGCTTTTT
TRBJ2-2,many,TRBV5-1,TRBD1,CASSALRGQDGELFF,TGCGCCAGCAGCGCACTACGGGGACAGGACGGGGAGCTGTTTTTT
TRBJ1-2,many,TRBV4-1,NA,CASRQPRGGYGYTF,TGCGCCAGCAGGCAGCCTCGGGGGGGCTATGGCTACACCTTC
TRBJ1-4,NA,TRBV2,TRBD1,CASLTGAFANEKLFF,TGTGCCAGCCTGACAGGGGCGTTTGCTAATGAAAAACTGTTTTTT
TRBJ1-1,NA,TRBV5-5,NA,CASSWEWRGGTEAFF,TGTGCCAGCAGCTGGGAGTGGAGGGGGGGCACTGAAGCTTTCTTT
TRBJ1-2,NA,TRBV19,TRBD1,CASRPGPRTGDAYTF,TGTGCCAGTAGACCAGGCCCAAGGACAGGGGACGCCTACACCTTC
TRBJ2-2,NA,TRBV19,TRBD2,CASKPSGKANTGELFF,TGTGCCAGTAAACCTAGCGGGAAAGCGAACACCGGGGAGCTGTTTTTT
TRBJ1-5,many,TRBV3-1,NA,CASSHAGHQPQHF,TGTGCCAGCAGCCATGCAGGTCATCAGCCCCAGCATTTT
TRBJ2-7,NA,TRBV9,NA,CASSEGWAGSYEQYF,TGTGCCAGCAGCGAGGGCTGGGCGGGCTCCTACGAGCAGTACTTC
TRBJ1-6,NA,TRBV29-1,TRBD1,CSVAGGDNSPLHF,TGCAGCGTTGCAGGGGGCGATAATTCACCCCTCCACTTT
TRBJ1-6,many,TRBV12-3/TRBV12-4,TRBD1,CASSSGTGDSPLHF,TGTGCCAGCAGTTCAGGGACAGGAGATTCACCCCTCCACTTT
TRBJ2-7,NA,TRBV7-9,TRBD1,CASSFTGGVEQYF,TGTGCCAGCAGCTTTACAGGGGGAGTCGAGCAGTACTTC
TRBJ2-5,many,TRBV5-1,NA,CASGSQETQYF,TGCGCCAGCGGTAGCCAAGAGACCCAGTACTTC
TRBJ1-2,NA,TRBV29-1,NA,CSVTEVTGYTF,TGCAGCGTCACAGAAGTTACTGGCTACACCTTC
TRBJ2-5,few,TRBV6-5,TRBD1,CASSFDDRGLRETQYF,TGTGCCAGCAGTTTCGACGACAGGGGGCTGAGGGAGACCCAGTACTTC
TRBJ1-1,few,TRBV9,NA,CASSAHGTMNTEAFF,TGTGCCAGCAGCGCCCACGGGACAATGAACACTGAAGCTTTCTTT
TRBJ2-5,NA,TRBV5-4,NA,CASSFGRGAETQYF,TGCGCCAGCAGCTTTGGCAGGGGGGCCGAGACCCAGTACTTC
TRBJ1-6,many,TRBV4-1,TRBD1,CASSRPGTGENSPLHF,TGCGCCAGCAGCCGACCCGGGACAGGGGAGAATTCACCCCTCCACTTT
TRBJ2-7,many,TRBV2,NA,CASSSIYEQYF,TGTGCCAGCAGTTCTATTTACGAGCAGTACTTC
TRBJ1-1,NA,TRBV19,NA,CASEYPGQEAFF,TGTGCCAGTGAATACCCGGGACAAGAAGCTTTCTTT
TRBJ2-5,many,TRBV27,TRBD1,CASSSLQGWETQYF,TGTGCCAGCAGTTCCTTACAGGGGTGGGAGACCCAGTACTTC
TRBJ2-7,many,TRBV3-1,NA,CASSGPGTSRYEQYF,TGTGCCAGCAGCGGACCCGGGACCTCCCGTTACGAGCAGTACTTC
TRBJ1-2,NA,TRBV20-1,TRBD1,CSANRGLNYGYTF,TGCAGTGCTAACAGGGGGCTAAACTATGGCTACACCTTC